The sequence of this T cell receptor beta chain was determined in a study of OX40 agonist ivuxolimab in advanced cancers. Study overall: Three individuals attained partial responses, comprising one hepatocellular carcinoma case and two cutaneous melanoma cases. Study-wide results and caveats: Antigens targeted by the expanded peripheral T cells were not determined.

This clone was seen many times. Its antigen is still unknown. Germline CDR1 is SNHLY and CDR2 is FYNNEI. This CDR3 spans 12 amino acids. V lost 7 bases and J lost 8, with 13 bases in between. Libraries were prepared by immunoSEQ multiplex PCR; TCRdb keeps only in-frame clonotypes and omits some of them. The table has more than 45,000 clones, roughly three quarters seen once. The sequence was collected from an adult with an advanced solid tumor such as melanoma, head and neck, liver or kidney cancer. The chain employs TRBV2 and TRBJ2-3; unclear D gene. The sample consisted of CD4+ or CD8+ T cells sorted from blood, taken in a trial of the OX40 agonist ivuxolimab. CDR3 residues: CASNQRIGTQYF. The CDR3, as DNA: TGTGCCAGCAACCAGCGAATAGGTACGCAGTATTTT.